This T cell receptor beta chain was sequenced in a study of memory CD4+ T cells and cytomegalovirus serostatus (dated 2019 in TCRdb). With regard to the full study: The roughly 35 healthy Belgian adults in the cohort included 9 who were CMV seropositive and approximately 25 who were CMV seronegative. To replicate a published TCR-based CMV serostatus classifier, the study sequenced CD4+ memory TCRbeta repertoires from a Belgian cohort whose cytomegalovirus serostatus was known.

Regarding this clone: What this receptor recognizes is not known. Base quality data are lacking; no much larger clone is found one base away.

From its cysteine to its phenylalanine, the CDR3 spans 15 amino acids. Only the CDR3 portion is preserved as DNA: 45 bases, with reading frame beginning at the first base. The CDR1 and CDR2 encoded by the germline V gene are SGHAT and FQNNGV. V loses 5 bases of germline sequence and J loses 4 bases, and the interval between the two ends is 15 bases. Single viable CD3+CD4+CD8-CD45RO+ cells were sorted as memory CD4+ T cells on a FACSAria II. CMV serostatus was assessed using a Roche Elecsys assay, by which serum IgG against CMV pp150, pp28, p38 and p52 was detected. After the samples were thawed, total CD4+ T cells were enriched through positive selection using CD4 magnetic microbeads. The samples came from a different study that was designed specifically to examine the CD4+ T cell memory repertoire. Peripheral blood mononuclear cells were isolated and cryopreserved according to standard operating procedures, and serum was kept at -80 degrees C. CD3-PerCP (BW264/56), CD4-APC (RPA-T4), CD45RO-PE (UCHT1) and CD8-Pacific Orange (3B5) antibodies were used for staining, and non-viable cells were excluded with Sytox blue.

The paper's findings and limits, for the study overall: Only CD4+CD45RO+ memory cells were sequenced, in contrast to the original study, which included naive and memory CD4+ and CD8+ populations. Results were interpreted as suggesting that the CMV-associated TCR signature is largely present in the CD4+ memory repertoire. A median bootstrapped AUC of around 0.94 with a 95% CI of 0.76-1.00 was achieved on the Belgian cohort by the original-framework classifier. Of 164 previously reported CMV-associated TCRbeta sequences, about 62 appeared in the CD4+ memory repertoires, each in one to five individuals. For CMV serostatus prediction, a median bootstrapped AUC of 0.95 was reached with the original framework, and a median bootstrapped AUC of 0.91 was reached with a US-trained random forest.

Genomic DNA was extracted from sorted cells with the Quick-DNA Microprep Kit. Amplification of TCRbeta DNA was done with the immunoSEQ hsTCRbeta kit, following the protocol from the manufacturer. TCRbeta libraries were sequenced on an Illumina MiSeq instrument. The authors' analysis ran thus. After out-of-frame sequences were removed, 2 million to 2.5 million distinct TCRbeta sequences remained, averaging around 67,000 per individual. Each individual was scored by the count of 150 or so previously reported CMV-associated TCRbeta sequences and the total productive distinct TCRbeta count. A beta-binomial model was reimplemented in Python, and random forests from scikit-learn, run with default parameters, were trained on data from the US cohort. Classifier performance on the Belgian cohort was summarized as median AUC with percentile confidence intervals calculated over 10,000 bootstrap iterations. TCRdb mirrors the immuneACCESS table, restricted to in-frame sequences. Some clones are absent from its copies; in checked studies, under half trace to an unresolved V gene, and the reason for the others is unknown. V, J and clone size reflect that table, while D and trimming were determined from the DNA. The sample includes 40,000 to 50,000 clones, with approximately 82% observed a single time. Around 1.9% of the sample belongs to the ten largest clones.

In this chain, TRBV11-2 is recombined with TRBJ2-1, with a tentative D gene TRBD1 over 6 matching bases. The receptor was isolated from an adult in good health and CMV-seronegative. The sample was memory CD4+ T cells from blood. The bases are TGTGCCAGCAGCCCCCGGAGACAGGCTTACAATGAGCAGTTCTTC. Its protein reads: CASSPRRQAYNEQFF.